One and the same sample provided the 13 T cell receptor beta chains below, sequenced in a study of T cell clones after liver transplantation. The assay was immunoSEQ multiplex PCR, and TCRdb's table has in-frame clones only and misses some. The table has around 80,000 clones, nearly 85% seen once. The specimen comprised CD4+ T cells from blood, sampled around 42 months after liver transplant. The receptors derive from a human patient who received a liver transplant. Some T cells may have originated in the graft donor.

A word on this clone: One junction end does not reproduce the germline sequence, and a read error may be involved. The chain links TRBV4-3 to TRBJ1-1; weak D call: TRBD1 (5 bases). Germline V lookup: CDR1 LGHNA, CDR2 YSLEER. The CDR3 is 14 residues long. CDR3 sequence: CAGSQEGTYTEAFF. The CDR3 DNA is TGCGCCGGCAGCCAAGAAGGGACGTACACTGAAGCTTTCTTT.

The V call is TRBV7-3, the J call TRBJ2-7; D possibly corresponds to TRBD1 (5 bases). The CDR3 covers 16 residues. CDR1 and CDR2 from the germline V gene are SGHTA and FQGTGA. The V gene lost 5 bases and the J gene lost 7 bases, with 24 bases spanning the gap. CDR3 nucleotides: TGTGCCAGCAGCGCAGACAGCGCCCCGATGTTGGGGGAGCAGTACTTC. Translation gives CASSADSAPMLGEQYF.

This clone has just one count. CDR3 DNA sequence: TGTGCCAGTAGTAATCACGAGAACACTGAAGCTTTCTTT. Translation gives CASSNHENTEAFF. The chain links TRBV19 to TRBJ1-1; D ambiguous. The CDR3 loop spans 13 amino acids. Trimming took 4 bases from V and 1 from J, leaving 7 bases between them. Germline CDR1 reads LNHDA; CDR2 reads SQIVND (reference sequence).

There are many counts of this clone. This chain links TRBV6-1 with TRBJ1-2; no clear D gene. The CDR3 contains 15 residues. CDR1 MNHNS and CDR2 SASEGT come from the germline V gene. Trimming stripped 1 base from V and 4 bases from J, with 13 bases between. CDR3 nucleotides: TGTGCCAGCAGTGAAGACCTCACCGTGGGCTATGGCTACACCTTC. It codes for CASSEDLTVGYGYTF.

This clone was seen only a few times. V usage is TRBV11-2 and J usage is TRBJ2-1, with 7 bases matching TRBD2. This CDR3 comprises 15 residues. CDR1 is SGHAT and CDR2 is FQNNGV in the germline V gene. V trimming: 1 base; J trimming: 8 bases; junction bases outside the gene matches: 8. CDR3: CASSLGRESPHEQFF. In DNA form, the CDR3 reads TGTGCCAGCAGCTTAGGGCGGGAGTCTCCCCATGAGCAGTTCTTC.

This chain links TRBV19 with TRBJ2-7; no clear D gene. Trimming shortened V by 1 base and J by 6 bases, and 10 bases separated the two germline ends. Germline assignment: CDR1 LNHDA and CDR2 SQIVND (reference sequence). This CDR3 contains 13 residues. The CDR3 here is CASSIVDRLEQYF. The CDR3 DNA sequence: TGTGCCAGTAGTATAGTCGATCGCCTCGAGCAGTACTTC.

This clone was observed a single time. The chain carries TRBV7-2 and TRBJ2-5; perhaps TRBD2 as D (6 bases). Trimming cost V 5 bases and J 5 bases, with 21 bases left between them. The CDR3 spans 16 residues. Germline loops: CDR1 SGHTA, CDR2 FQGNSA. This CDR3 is CASSPPWDSARETQYF. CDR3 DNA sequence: TGTGCCAGCAGCCCCCCATGGGACTCTGCACGGGAGACCCAGTACTTC.

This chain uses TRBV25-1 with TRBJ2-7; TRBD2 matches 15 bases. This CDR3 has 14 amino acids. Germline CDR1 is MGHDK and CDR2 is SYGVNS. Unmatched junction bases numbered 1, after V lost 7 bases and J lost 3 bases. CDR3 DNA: TGTGCCAGCAAGGGACTAGCGGGAGGCTACGAGCAGTACTTC. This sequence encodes CASKGLAGGYEQYF.

In nucleotides, the CDR3 is TGTGCCAGTAGCCGGTCGGACGGATACAATGAGCAGTTCTTC. This codes for CASSRSDGYNEQFF. The chain employs TRBV19 and TRBJ2-1, with unresolved D. The CDR3 sequence is 14 residues long. The V end was cut by 6 bases, the J end by 4 bases, with 13 bases between. Germline V CDR1 and CDR2: LNHDA, SQIVND (reference sequence).

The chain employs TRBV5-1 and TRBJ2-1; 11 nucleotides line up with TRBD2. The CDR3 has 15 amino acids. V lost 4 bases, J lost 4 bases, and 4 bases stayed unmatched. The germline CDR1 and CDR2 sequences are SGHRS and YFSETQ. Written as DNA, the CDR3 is TGCGCCAGCAGCCCGGGACTAGCGGATTACAATGAGCAGTTCTTC. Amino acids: CASSPGLADYNEQFF.

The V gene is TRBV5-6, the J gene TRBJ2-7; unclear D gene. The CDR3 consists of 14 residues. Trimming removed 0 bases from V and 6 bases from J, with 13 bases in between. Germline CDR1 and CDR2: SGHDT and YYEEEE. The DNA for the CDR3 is TGTGCCAGCAGCTTGGCAATAGAGAATTCCGAGCAGTACTTC. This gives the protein CASSLAIENSEQYF. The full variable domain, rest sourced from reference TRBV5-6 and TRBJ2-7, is DAGVTQSPTHLIKTRGQQVTLRCSPKSGHDTVSWYQQALGQGPQFIFQYYEEEERQRGNFPDRFSGHQFPNYSSELNVNALLLGDSALYLCASSLAIENSEQYFGPGTRLTVT.

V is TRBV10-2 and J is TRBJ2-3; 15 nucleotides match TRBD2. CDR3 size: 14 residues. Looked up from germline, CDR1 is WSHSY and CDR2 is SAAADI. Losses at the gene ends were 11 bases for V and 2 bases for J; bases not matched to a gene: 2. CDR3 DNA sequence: TGCGCCGGGACTAGCGGGGGGTCCACAGATACGCAGTATTTT. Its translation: CAGTSGGSTDTQYF.

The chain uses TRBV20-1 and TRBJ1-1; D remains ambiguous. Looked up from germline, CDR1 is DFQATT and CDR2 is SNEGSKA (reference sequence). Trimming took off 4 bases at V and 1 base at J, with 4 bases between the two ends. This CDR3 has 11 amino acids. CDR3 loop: CSATANTEAFF. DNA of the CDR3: TGCAGTGCTACGGCGAACACTGAAGCTTTCTTT.